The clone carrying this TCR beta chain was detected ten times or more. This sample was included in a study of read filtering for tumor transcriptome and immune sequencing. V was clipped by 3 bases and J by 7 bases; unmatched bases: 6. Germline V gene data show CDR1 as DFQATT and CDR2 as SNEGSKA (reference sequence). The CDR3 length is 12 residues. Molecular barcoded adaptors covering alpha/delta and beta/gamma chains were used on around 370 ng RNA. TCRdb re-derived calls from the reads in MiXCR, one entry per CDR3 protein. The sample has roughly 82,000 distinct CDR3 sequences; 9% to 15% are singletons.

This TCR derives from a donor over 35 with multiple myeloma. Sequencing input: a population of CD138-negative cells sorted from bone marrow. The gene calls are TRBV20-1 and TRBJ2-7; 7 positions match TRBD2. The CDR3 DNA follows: TGCAGTGCTAGGGGGGACTACTTTGAGCAGTACTTC. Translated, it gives CSARGDYFEQYF.